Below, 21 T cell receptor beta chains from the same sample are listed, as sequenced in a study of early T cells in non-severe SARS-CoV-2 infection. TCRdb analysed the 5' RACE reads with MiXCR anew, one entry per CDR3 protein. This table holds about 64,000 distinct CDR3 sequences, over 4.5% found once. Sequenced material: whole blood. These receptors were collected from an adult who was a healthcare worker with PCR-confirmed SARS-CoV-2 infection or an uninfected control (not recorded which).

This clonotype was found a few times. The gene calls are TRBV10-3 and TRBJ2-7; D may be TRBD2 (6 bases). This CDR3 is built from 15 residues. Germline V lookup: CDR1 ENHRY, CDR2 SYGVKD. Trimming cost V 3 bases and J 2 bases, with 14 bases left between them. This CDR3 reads CAISDLRGTAYEQYF. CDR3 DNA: TGTGCCATCAGTGACCTTCGGGGGACCGCCTACGAGCAGTACTTC.

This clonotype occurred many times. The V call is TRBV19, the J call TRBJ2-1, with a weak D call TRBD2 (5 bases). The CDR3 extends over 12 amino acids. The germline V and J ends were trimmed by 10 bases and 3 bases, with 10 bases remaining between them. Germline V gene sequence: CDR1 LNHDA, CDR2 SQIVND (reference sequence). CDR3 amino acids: CATADFYNEQFF. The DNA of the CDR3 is TGTGCCACCGCGGACTTCTACAATGAGCAGTTCTTC. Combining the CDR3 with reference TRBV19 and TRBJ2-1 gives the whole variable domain DGGITQSPKYLFRKEGQNVTLSCEQNLNHDAMYWYRQDPGQGLRLIYYSQIVNDFQKGDIAEGYSVSREKKESFPLTVTSAQKNPTAFYLCATADFYNEQFFGPGTRLTVL.

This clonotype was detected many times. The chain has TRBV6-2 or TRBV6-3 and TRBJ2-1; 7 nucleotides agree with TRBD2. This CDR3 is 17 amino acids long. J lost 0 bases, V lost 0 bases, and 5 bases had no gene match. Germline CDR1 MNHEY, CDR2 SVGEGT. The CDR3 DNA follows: TGTGCCAGCAGTTACTCTGTGGGCGGGAGCTCCTACAATGAGCAGTTCTTC. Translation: CASSYSVGGSSYNEQFF.

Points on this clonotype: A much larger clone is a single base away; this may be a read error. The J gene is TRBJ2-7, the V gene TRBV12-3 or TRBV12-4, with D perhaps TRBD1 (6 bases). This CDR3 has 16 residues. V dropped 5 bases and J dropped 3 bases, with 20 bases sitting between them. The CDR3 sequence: CASSPGVITSFYEQYF. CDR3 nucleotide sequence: TGTGCCAGCAGTCCAGGGGTAATTACCTCCTTCTACGAGCAGTACTTC.

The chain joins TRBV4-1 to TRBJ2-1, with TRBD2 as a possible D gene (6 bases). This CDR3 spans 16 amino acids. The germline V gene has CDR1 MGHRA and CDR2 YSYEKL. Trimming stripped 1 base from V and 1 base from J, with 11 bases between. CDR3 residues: CASSQAGEGSYNEQFF. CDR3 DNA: TGCGCCAGCAGCCAAGCGGGGGAAGGGTCCTACAATGAGCAGTTCTTC.

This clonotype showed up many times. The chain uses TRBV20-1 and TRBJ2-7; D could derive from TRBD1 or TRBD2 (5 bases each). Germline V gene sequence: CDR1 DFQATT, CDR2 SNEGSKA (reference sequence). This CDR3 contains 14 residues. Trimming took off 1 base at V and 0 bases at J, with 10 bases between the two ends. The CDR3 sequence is CSARGWGISYEQYF. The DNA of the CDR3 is TGCAGTGCTAGAGGGTGGGGGATCTCCTACGAGCAGTACTTC.

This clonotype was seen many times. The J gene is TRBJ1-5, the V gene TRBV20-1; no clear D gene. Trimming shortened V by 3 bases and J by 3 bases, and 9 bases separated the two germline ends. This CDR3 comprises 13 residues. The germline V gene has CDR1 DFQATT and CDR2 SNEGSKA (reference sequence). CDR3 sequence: CSASLTSNQPQHF. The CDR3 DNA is TGCAGTGCTAGTTTGACCTCCAATCAGCCCCAGCATTTT.

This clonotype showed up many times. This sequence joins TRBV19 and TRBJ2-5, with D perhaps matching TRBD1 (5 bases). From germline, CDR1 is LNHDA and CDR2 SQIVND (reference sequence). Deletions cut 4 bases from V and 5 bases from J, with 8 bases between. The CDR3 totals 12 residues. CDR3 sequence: CASSTAGETQYF. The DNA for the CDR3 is TGTGCCAGTAGTACCGCAGGGGAGACCCAGTACTTC.

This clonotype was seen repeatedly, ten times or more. The CDR3 is CASSPGVNTEAFF. The CDR3 coding sequence is TGTGCCAGCTCACCAGGGGTGAACACTGAAGCTTTCTTT. The chain is built from TRBV18 and TRBJ1-1; D not resolved. Between the trimmed V and J ends, which lost 2 bases and 0 bases, there was a span of 4 bases. This CDR3 contains 13 residues. Germline CDR1 reads KGHSH; CDR2 reads LQKENI.

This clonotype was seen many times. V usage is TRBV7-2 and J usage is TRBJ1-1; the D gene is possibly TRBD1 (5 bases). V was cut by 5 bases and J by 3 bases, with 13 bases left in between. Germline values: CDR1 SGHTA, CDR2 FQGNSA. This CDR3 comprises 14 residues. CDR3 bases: TGTGCCAGCAGCGTCAGGGCTCGGGACACTGAAGCTTTCTTT. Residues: CASSVRARDTEAFF.

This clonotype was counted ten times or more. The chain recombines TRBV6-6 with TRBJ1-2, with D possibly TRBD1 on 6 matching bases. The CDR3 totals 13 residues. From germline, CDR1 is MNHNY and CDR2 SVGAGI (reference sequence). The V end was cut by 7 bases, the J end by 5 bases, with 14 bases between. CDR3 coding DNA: TGTGCCAGCACCACGGGGGACATATATGGCTACACCTTC. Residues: CASTTGDIYGYTF.

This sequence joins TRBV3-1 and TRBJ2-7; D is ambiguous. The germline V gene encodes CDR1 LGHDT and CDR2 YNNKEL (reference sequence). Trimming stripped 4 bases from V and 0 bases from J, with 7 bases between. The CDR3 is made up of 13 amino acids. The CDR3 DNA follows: TGTGCCAGCAGCCCAAAGGGCTCCTACGAGCAGTACTTC. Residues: CASSPKGSYEQYF.

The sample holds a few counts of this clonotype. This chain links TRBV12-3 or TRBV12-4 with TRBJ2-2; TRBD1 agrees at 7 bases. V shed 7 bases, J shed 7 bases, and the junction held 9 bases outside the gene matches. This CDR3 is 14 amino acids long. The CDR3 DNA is TGTGCCAGCACCTCCTGGGACAGTTTCGGGGAGCTGTTTTTT. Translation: CASTSWDSFGELFF.

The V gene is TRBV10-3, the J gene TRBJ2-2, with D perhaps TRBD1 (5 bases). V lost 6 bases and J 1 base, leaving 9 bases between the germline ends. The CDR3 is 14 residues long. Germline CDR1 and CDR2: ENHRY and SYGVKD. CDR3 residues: CAISPDRNTGELFF. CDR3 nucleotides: TGTGCCATCAGCCCCGACAGGAACACCGGGGAGCTGTTTTTT.

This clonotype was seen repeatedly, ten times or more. As DNA, the CDR3 is TGTGCCAGTAGTCAAGGGACAGGGGTTCCCTACAATGAGCAGTTCTTC. Amino acids: CASSQGTGVPYNEQFF. This chain links TRBV19 with TRBJ2-1; 10 bases are a match to TRBD1. V was clipped by 5 bases and J by 2 bases; unmatched bases: 6. Per the germline V gene, CDR1 is LNHDA and CDR2 is SQIVND (reference sequence). The CDR3 is 16 amino acids.

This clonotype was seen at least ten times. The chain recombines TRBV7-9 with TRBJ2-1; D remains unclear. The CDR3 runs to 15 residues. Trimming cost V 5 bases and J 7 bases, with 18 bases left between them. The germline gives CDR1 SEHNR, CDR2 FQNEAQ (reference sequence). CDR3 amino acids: CASSPRTVVGNEQFF. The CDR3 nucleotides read TGTGCCAGCAGCCCCCGGACCGTGGTGGGGAATGAGCAGTTCTTC.

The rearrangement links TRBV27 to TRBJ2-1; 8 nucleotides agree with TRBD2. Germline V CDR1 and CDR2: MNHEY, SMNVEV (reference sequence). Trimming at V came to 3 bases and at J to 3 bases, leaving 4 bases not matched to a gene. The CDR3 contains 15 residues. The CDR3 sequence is CASSFRGGYYNEQFF. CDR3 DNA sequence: TGTGCCAGCAGTTTTCGCGGGGGGTACTACAATGAGCAGTTCTTC.

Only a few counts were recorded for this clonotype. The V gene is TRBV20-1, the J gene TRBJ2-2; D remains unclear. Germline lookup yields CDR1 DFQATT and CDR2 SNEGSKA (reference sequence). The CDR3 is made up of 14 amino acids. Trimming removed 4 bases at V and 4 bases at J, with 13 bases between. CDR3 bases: TGCAGTGCTACCTTAGGGCGCGGCACCGGGGAGCTGTTTTTT. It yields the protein CSATLGRGTGELFF.

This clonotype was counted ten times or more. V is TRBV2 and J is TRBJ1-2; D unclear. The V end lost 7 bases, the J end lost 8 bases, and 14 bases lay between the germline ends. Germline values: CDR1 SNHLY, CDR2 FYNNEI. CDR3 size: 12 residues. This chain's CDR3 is CASTGSGAGYTF. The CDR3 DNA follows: TGTGCCAGCACTGGATCTGGAGCGGGCTACACCTTC.

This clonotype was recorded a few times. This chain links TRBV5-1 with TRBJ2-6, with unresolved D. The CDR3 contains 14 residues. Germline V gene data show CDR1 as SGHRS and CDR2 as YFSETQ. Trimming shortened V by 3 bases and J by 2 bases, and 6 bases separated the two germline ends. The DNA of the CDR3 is TGCGCCAGCAGCTCTGGGACTGGGGCCAACGTCCTGACTTTC. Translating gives CASSSGTGANVLTF.

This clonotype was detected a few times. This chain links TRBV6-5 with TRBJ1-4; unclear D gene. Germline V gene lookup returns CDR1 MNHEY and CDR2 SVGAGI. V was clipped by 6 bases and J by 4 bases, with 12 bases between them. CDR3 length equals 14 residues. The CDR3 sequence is CASSPTVLNEKLFF. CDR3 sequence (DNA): TGTGCCAGCAGCCCTACAGTCCTTAATGAAAAACTGTTTTTT.